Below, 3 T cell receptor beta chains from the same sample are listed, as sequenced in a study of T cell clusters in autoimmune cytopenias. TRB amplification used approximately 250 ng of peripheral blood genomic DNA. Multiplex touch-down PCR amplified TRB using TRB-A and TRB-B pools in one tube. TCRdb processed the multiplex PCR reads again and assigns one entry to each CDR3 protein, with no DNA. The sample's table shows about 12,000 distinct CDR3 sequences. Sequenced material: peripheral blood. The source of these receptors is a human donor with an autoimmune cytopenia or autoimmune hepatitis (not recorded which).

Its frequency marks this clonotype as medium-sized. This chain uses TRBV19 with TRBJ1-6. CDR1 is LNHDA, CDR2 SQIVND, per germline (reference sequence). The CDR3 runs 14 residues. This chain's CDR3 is CASSIDRARSPLHF.

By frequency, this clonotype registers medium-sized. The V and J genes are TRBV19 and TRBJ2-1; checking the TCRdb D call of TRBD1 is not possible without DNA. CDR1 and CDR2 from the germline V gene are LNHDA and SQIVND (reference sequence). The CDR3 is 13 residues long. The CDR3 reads CASSIGTVSEQFF.

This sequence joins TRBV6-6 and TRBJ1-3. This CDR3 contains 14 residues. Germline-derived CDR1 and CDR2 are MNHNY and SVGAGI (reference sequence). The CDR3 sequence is CASSTEDSGNTIYF.